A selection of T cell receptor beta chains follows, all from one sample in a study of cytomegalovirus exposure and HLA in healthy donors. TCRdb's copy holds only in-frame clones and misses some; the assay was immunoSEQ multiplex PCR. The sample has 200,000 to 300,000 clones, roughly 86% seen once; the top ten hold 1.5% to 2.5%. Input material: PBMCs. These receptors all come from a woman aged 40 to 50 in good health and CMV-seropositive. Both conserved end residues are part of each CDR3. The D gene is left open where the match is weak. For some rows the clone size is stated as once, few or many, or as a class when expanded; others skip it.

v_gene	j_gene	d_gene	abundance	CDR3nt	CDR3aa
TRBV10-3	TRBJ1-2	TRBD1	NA	TGTGCCATCAGGAGACAGGGAGGTGGCTACACCTTC	CAIRRQGGGYTF
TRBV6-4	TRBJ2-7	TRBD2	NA	TGTGCCAGCAGTGACGAAGCGGGAGGCTACGAGCAGTACTTC	CASSDEAGGYEQYF
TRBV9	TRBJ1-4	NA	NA	TGTGCCAGCAGCGTGGGGCGGACCCTATTTGAAAAACTGTTTTTT	CASSVGRTLFEKLFF
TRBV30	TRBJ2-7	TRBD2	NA	TGTGCCTGGACCGGGACTAGCGGGAGGGCCGGCCACGAGCAGTACTTC	CAWTGTSGRAGHEQYF
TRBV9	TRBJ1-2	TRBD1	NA	TGTGCCAGCAGCGTAGAGCCGGGGGGGGACAGGGTGAAAGGCTACACCTTC	CASSVEPGGDRVKGYTF
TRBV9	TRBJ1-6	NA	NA	TGTGCCAGCAGCGTCACATGGCAGATGGATTCACCCCTCCACTTT	CASSVTWQMDSPLHF
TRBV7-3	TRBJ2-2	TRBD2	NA	TGTGCCAGCAGCTTAACCGGGAGGGACACCGGGGAGCTGTTTTTT	CASSLTGRDTGELFF
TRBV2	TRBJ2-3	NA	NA	TGTGCCAGCAGTGAGTTCTTACAGGGACGAGATACGCAGTATTTT	CASSEFLQGRDTQYF
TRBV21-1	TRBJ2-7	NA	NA	TGTGCCAGCAGCACCGGAGGGCCTAGCTCCTACGAGCAGTACTTC	CASSTGGPSSYEQYF
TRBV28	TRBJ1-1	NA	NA	TGTGCCAGCACCTTCAAGAGGACAGTTATGAACACTGAAGCTTTCTTT	CASTFKRTVMNTEAFF
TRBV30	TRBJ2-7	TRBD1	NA	TGTGCCTGGCGAAACCGGGACAGGACCTACGAGCAGTACTTC	CAWRNRDRTYEQYF
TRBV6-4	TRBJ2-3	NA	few	TGTGCCAGCAGTGCAGGGAGCACAGATACGCAGTATTTT	CASSAGSTDTQYF
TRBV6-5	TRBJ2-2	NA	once	TGTGCCAGCAGTCTAGATACGGACACCGGGGAGCTGTTTTTT	CASSLDTDTGELFF
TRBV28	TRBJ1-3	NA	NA	TGTGCCAGCAGTTTGGTGTCTGGGTCGGGTGGAAACACCATATATTTT	CASSLVSGSGGNTIYF
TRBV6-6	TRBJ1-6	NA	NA	TGTGCCAGCAGTGCGGCGGGGTCACTATATTCACCCCTCCACTTT	CASSAAGSLYSPLHF
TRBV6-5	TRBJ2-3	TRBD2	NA	TGTGCCAGCAGAGGGACTAAAAGCACAGATACGCAGTATTTT	CASRGTKSTDTQYF
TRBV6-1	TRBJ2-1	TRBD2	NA	TGTGCCAGCATAACTATAGCGGGAGCCCAGAATGAGCAGTTCTTC	CASITIAGAQNEQFF
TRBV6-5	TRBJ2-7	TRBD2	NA	TGTGCCAGCAGCCTAGCGGGAGGGCCGTATGAGCAGTACTTC	CASSLAGGPYEQYF
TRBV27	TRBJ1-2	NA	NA	TGTGCCAGCAGTTTATCTAGGACAGCGGGGCGGCAACTTAACTATGGCTACACCTTC	CASSLSRTAGRQLNYGYTF
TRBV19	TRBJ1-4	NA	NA	TGTGCCAGTAGTCTGGGGGGAGCAACTAATGAAAAACTGTTTTTT	CASSLGGATNEKLFF
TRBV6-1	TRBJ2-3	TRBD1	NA	TGTGCCAGCAGTGACGGACAGGGAATCACAGATACGCAGTATTTT	CASSDGQGITDTQYF
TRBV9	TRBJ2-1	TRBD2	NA	TGTGCCAGCAGCGTAGCCGGGACTAGCGGGATGGGTGAGCAGTTCTTC	CASSVAGTSGMGEQFF
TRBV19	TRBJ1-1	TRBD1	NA	TGTGCCAGCGTTGCGGACCCCAGGGGGTCAGCTTTCTTT	CASVADPRGSAFF
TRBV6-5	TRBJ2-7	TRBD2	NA	TGTGCCAGCAGTTCCGGGACTAGCTACGAGCAGTACTTC	CASSSGTSYEQYF
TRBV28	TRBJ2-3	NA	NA	TGTGCCAGCACCCAGGAGGGTCGCACGGTTCAGGCCCTTGTGGATACGCAGTATTTT	CASTQEGRTVQALVDTQYF
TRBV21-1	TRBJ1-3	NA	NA	TGTGCCAGCAGCCGCCCTGAGCGGGGGTTGCGTCCAAGAAACACCATATATTTT	CASSRPERGLRPRNTIYF
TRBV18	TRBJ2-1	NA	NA	TGTGCCAGCTCACCAGTTAGCGGAGTATACAATGAGCAGTTCTTC	CASSPVSGVYNEQFF
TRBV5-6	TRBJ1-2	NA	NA	TGTGCCAGCAGCTTGACAGGTTTATATGGCTACACCTTC	CASSLTGLYGYTF
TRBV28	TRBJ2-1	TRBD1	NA	TGTGCCAGTGCCGGGGACAGGGGCGATGAGCAGTTCTTC	CASAGDRGDEQFF
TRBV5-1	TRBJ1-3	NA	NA	TGCGCCAGCAGCTTGGCGGACCCAGGGTCCGGAAACACCATATATTTT	CASSLADPGSGNTIYF
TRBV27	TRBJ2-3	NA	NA	TGTGCCAGCAGTTTTCAGGGCGCGCTGGATACGCAGTATTTT	CASSFQGALDTQYF
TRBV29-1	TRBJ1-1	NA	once	TGCAGCGCCCAGGGGTTGGGCACTGAAGCTTTCTTT	CSAQGLGTEAFF
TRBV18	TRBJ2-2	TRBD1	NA	TGTGCCAGCTCACCGGACAGGGCGAACACCGGGGAGCTGTTTTTT	CASSPDRANTGELFF
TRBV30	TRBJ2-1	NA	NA	TGTGCCTGGAGTGTAGGACAGTCCTACAATGAGCAGTTCTTC	CAWSVGQSYNEQFF
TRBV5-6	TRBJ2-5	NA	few	TGTGCCAGCAGCTCAACGACAGGCACACAAGAGACCCAGTACTTC	CASSSTTGTQETQYF
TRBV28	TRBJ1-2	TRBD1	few	TGTGCCAGCAGTTTGGCCGACAGGGAAGGAGGCTACACCTTC	CASSLADREGGYTF
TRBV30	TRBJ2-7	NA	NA	TGTGCCTGGAGTCTAGCTTCTTGGCCCTACGAGCAGTACTTC	CAWSLASWPYEQYF
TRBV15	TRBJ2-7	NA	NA	TGTGCCACCAGCAGCGAACAGGGCCGCTCCTACGAGCAGTACTTC	CATSSEQGRSYEQYF
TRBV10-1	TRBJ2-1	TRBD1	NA	TGCGCCAGCAGTGACCTAGTGGGGGACAGGGGATCCAATGAGCAGTTCTTC	CASSDLVGDRGSNEQFF
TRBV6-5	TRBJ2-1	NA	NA	TGTGCCAGCAGTTCTCAGGGAAAGCAGTTCTTC	CASSSQGKQFF
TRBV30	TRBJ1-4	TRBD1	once	TGTGCCACCGGGGACAGGGCGGGTGAAAAACTGTTTTTT	CATGDRAGEKLFF
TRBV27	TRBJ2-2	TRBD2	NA	TGTGCCAGCAGTTTAAAGCCGCCGGGACTAGCGGCGTCCACCGGGGAGCTGTTTTTT	CASSLKPPGLAASTGELFF
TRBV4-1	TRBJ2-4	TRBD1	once	TGCGCCAGCAGCCAAGAGAACAGGGGGGACATTCAGTACTTC	CASSQENRGDIQYF